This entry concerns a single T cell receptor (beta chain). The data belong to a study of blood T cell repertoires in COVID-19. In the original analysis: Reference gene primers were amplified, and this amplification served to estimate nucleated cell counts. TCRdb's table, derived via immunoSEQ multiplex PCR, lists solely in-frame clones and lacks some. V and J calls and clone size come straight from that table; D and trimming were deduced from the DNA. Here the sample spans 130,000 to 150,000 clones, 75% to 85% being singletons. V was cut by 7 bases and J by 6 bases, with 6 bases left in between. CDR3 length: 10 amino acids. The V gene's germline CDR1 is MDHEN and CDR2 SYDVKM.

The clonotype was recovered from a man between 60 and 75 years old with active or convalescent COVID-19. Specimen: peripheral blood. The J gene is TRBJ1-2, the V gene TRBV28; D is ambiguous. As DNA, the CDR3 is TGTGCCAGCATCGGGAATGGCTACACCTTC. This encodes CASIGNGYTF.